Each of the 23 T cell receptor beta chains below was sequenced from the same sample in a study of blood T cell repertoires in COVID-19 (dated by TCRdb to about 2020). The method was the immunoSEQ multiplex PCR assay. The table was pulled from immuneACCESS by TCRdb, which kept in-frame rearrangements only. Such tables lose some clones; where checked, under half of the loss comes from unresolved V genes, and the rest has no known cause. This sample lists roughly 120,000 clones; more than 80% were detected once. The ten biggest clones cover around 3% of the sample. The sample taken for sequencing was peripheral blood. These receptor sequences come from a woman of 80 years or more with COVID-19, enrolled during active disease.

The chain has TRBV28 and TRBJ1-5, with a possible D match to TRBD1 (6 bases). Germline lookup yields CDR1 MDHEN and CDR2 SYDVKM. The ends were cut back, 7 bases at V and 12 bases at J, with 19 bases in the middle. The CDR3 covers 13 residues. The CDR3 spells CASTPTPQGSQHF. Written as DNA, the CDR3 is TGTGCCAGCACCCCGACCCCACAGGGAAGCCAGCATTTT.

The chain joins TRBV9 to TRBJ1-3; 8 bases line up with TRBD1. Trimming removed 5 bases from V and 4 bases from J; junction bases left unmatched: 8. CDR3 size: 15 residues. Germline CDR1 is SGDLS and CDR2 is YYNGEE. CDR3 coding DNA: TGTGCCAGCAGTGCGGACAGGGAGAAAGGAAACACCATATATTTT. Amino acids: CASSADREKGNTIYF.

The rearrangement uses TRBV10-2 and TRBJ1-2; 7 positions agree with TRBD1. V shed 10 bases and J 2 bases; nucleotides not matched to a gene: 4. Germline V gene sequence: CDR1 WSHSY, CDR2 SAAADI. The CDR3 runs to 12 residues. The DNA of the CDR3 is TGCGCCATACAGGGGTACAACTATGGCTACACCTTC. This codes for CAIQGYNYGYTF.

The rearrangement uses TRBV28 and TRBJ2-7; TRBD1 matches 9 bases. The V gene's germline CDR1 is MDHEN and CDR2 SYDVKM. The CDR3 extends over 15 amino acids. The J segment lost 5 bases and the V segment lost 7 bases, leaving 12 bases of the junction unmatched. This CDR3 is CASMTGGARGHEQYF. The CDR3 region has the DNA TGTGCCAGCATGACAGGGGGGGCCAGAGGGCACGAGCAGTACTTC.

The table lists this clone with a count of one. The CDR3 DNA follows: TGTGCCAGCAGCTCGGGACTCCAGGGATCCTACAATGAGCAGTTCTTC. Translated, it gives CASSSGLQGSYNEQFF. This chain connects TRBV11-2 to TRBJ2-1, with TRBD2 as a possible D gene (6 bases). Germline V CDR1 and CDR2: SGHAT, FQNNGV. V dropped 4 bases and J dropped 1 base, with 14 bases sitting between them. The CDR3 has 16 residues.

This rearrangement joins TRBV6-5 to TRBJ1-4; 7 bases align to TRBD1. Trimming at V came to 10 bases and at J to 9 bases, leaving 14 bases not matched to a gene. CDR3 size: 14 residues. CDR1 and CDR2 from the germline V gene are MNHEY and SVGAGI. The CDR3 DNA reads as TGTGCCACCGCACAGACAGGGTCAGCTCAAAAACTGTTTTTT. Protein: CATAQTGSAQKLFF.

The chain combines TRBV21-1 with TRBJ1-2. TRBV21-1 is a documented pseudogene. This CDR3 is built from 16 residues. The CDR3 DNA reads TGTGCCAGCAGCCAATGGCGCGGCAGCCACATCTATGGCTACACCTTC. Translating it yields CASSQWRGSHIYGYTF.

This chain joins TRBV28 and TRBJ2-7; no firm D call. V shed 8 bases and J shed 3 bases, with 20 bases lying between them. The CDR3 is 15 amino acids. In germline, CDR1 is MDHEN, CDR2 SYDVKM. CDR3 amino acids: CASREQLNSRYEQYF. The CDR3 DNA follows: TGTGCCAGCCGAGAGCAGCTAAACAGTCGCTACGAGCAGTACTTC.

This clone was picked up a small number of times. The rearrangement joins TRBV19 to TRBJ2-1; TRBD2 aligns across 8 bases. Germline V gives CDR1 LNHDA, CDR2 SQIVND (reference sequence). The CDR3 totals 15 residues. V lost 7 bases to trimming and J lost 1 base; unmatched junction nucleotides: 6. Here the CDR3 DNA reads TGTGCCAGTATGGGAACTAGCGGATCCTACAATGAGCAGTTCTTC. Its protein is CASMGTSGSYNEQFF.

The V call is TRBV2, the J call TRBJ2-3; possibly TRBD2 for D (6 bases). The CDR3 runs 15 residues. Trimming pared 8 bases from V and 3 bases from J, leaving 18 bases between. The V gene's germline CDR1 is SNHLY and CDR2 FYNNEI. The DNA for the CDR3 is TGTGCCAGCTCTCCGTCTGGGACTTCTACAGATACGCAGTATTTT. Its translation is CASSPSGTSTDTQYF.

The chain is built from TRBV10-3 and TRBJ1-5; TRBD1 matches at 8 bases. Germline-derived CDR1 and CDR2 are ENHRY and SYGVKD. This CDR3 is 14 amino acids long. Trimming removed 6 bases from V and 7 bases from J; junction bases left unmatched: 8. The CDR3 spells CAIRDDRGGQPQHF. The DNA of the CDR3 is TGTGCCATCAGGGACGACAGGGGCGGACAGCCCCAGCATTTT.

The genes are TRBV19 and TRBJ2-1; 8 nucleotides match TRBD2. The CDR3 spans 15 residues. Germline V CDR1 and CDR2: LNHDA, SQIVND (reference sequence). V was pared by 10 bases and J by 5 bases, with 13 bases of the junction left unmatched. CDR3 region: CATRNSGIINNEQFF. The CDR3 bases are TGTGCCACTAGGAATAGCGGGATAATCAACAATGAGCAGTTCTTC.

The J gene is TRBJ2-7, the V gene TRBV27, with D tentatively TRBD2 (7 bases). CDR1 and CDR2 (germline): MNHEY, SMNVEV (reference sequence). V lost 8 bases, J lost 4 bases, and 27 bases lay in between. This CDR3 comprises 17 residues. In nucleotides, the CDR3 is TGTGCCAGCGGTGAAACAGGGCCAAGCGGGGCAACGTACGAGCAGTACTTC. Protein sequence: CASGETGPSGATYEQYF.

The rearrangement joins TRBV6-2 or TRBV6-3 to TRBJ2-7; no definite D call. V was pared by 4 bases and J by 1 base, with 8 bases between. Germline lookup yields CDR1 MNHEY and CDR2 SVGEGT. The CDR3 length is 13 residues. The CDR3 loop reads CASSLTRSYEQYF. The CDR3 nucleotides read TGTGCCAGCAGTTTGACTCGTTCCTACGAGCAGTACTTC.

The chain carries TRBV4-3 and TRBJ2-3; 9 nucleotides align to TRBD2. Germline V gives CDR1 LGHNA, CDR2 YSLEER. This CDR3 comprises 15 residues. With 2 bases clipped from V and 5 bases from J, the junction kept 5 bases outside the gene matches. The CDR3 protein is CASSQFSGSVDTQYF. The CDR3 region has the DNA TGCGCCAGCAGCCAATTTAGCGGGAGTGTAGATACGCAGTATTTT.

This clone occurred a few times. This chain joins TRBV28 and TRBJ2-7, with TRBD2 matching over 9 bases. Per the germline V gene, CDR1 is MDHEN and CDR2 is SYDVKM. The CDR3 is made up of 15 amino acids. Trimming took 6 bases from V and 1 from J; bases not matched to a gene: 7. For the CDR3, the DNA is TGTGCCAGCAGAGTCAGCCTAGCGGGGTCCTACGAGCAGTACTTC. Protein product: CASRVSLAGSYEQYF.

The chain employs TRBV27 and TRBJ2-3, with D uncertain. V was clipped by 4 bases and J by 2 bases, with 13 bases between them. Germline CDR1 reads MNHEY; CDR2 reads SMNVEV (reference sequence). The CDR3 loop spans 15 amino acids. The CDR3: CASSSPETYTDTQYF. The CDR3 DNA reads as TGTGCCAGCAGTTCCCCTGAAACATACACAGATACGCAGTATTTT.

V usage is TRBV4-3 and J usage is TRBJ1-6, with a weak D call TRBD1 (6 bases). There are 16 residues in the CDR3. Trimming took 4 bases from V and 0 from J, leaving 10 bases between them. Germline CDR1 and CDR2: LGHNA and YSLEER. The DNA of the CDR3 is TGCGCCAGCAGCCCGGACAGACCCTCCTATAATTCACCCCTCCACTTT. It encodes CASSPDRPSYNSPLHF.

This clone was observed a single time. In DNA, the CDR3 is TGTGCCAGCATCGAATCTGGGGGGGGGACCCGACTCTCTGGAAACACCATATATTTT. It yields the protein CASIESGGGTRLSGNTIYF. J is TRBJ1-3 and V is TRBV11-3; D is perhaps TRBD1 (5 bases). V lost 7 bases, J lost 0 bases, and 25 bases lay in between. The germline V gene has CDR1 SGHNT and CDR2 YENEEA. The CDR3 is 19 amino acids.

The CDR3 DNA follows: TGTGCCAGCAGCGTAGAAAGCGGGAGTTACAATGAGCAGTTCTTC. It translates to CASSVESGSYNEQFF. The chain has TRBV9 and TRBJ2-1; 8 bases fit TRBD2. The CDR3 runs to 15 residues. The trim removed 0 bases at V and 4 bases at J, leaving 3 bases unmatched. Germline CDR1 SGDLS, CDR2 YYNGEE.

The V gene is TRBV24-1, the J gene TRBJ2-7; the D is unclear. The CDR3 runs 13 residues. Trimming removed 5 bases at V and 3 bases at J, with 10 bases between. The germline gives CDR1 KGHDR, CDR2 SFDVKD. Here the CDR3 reads CATSVSGGYEQYF. Written as DNA, the CDR3 is TGTGCCACCAGTGTCTCAGGTGGCTACGAGCAGTACTTC.

This chain connects TRBV21-1 to TRBJ2-3; the table gives TRBD1 as D, unverified against the DNA. TRBV21-1 is designated a pseudogene. This CDR3 spans 17 amino acids. The CDR3 bases are TGTGCCAGCAGCAAGACAAGAAGGGACAGGGAGAAAGATACGCAGTATTTT. This translates into CASSKTRRDREKDTQYF.

The chain joins TRBV7-3 to TRBJ2-1; TRBD2 matches at 8 bases. Unmatched junction bases numbered 11, after V lost 5 bases and J lost 8 bases. CDR3 length: 15 residues. Germline-derived CDR1 and CDR2 are SGHTA and FQGTGA. The CDR3 nucleotides are TGTGCCAGCAGCACGCGCACTAGCGGAGGGGATGAGCAGTTCTTC. Translation: CASSTRTSGGDEQFF.